This record covers a single TCR beta chain. Germline CDR1 and CDR2: SEHNR and FQNEAQ (reference sequence). V gave up 5 bases and J gave up 7 bases, with 12 bases separating them. The CDR3 totals 13 residues. These data come from a study of OX40 agonist ivuxolimab in advanced cancers. The repertoire was sequenced with immunoSEQ multiplex PCR; TCRdb's copy has only in-frame clones and lacks some. Among roughly 89,000 clones listed, more than 80% were seen once. This chain joins TRBV7-9 and TRBJ2-1, with a tentative D call TRBD1 (5 bases). This sample comprised CD4+ or CD8+ T cells sorted from blood, obtained in a trial of the OX40 agonist ivuxolimab. The TCR comes from an adult with an advanced solid tumor such as melanoma, head and neck, liver or kidney cancer. CDR3 residues: CASSPARENEQFF. In nucleotides, the CDR3 is TGTGCCAGCAGCCCCGCCAGGGAAAATGAGCAGTTCTTC.